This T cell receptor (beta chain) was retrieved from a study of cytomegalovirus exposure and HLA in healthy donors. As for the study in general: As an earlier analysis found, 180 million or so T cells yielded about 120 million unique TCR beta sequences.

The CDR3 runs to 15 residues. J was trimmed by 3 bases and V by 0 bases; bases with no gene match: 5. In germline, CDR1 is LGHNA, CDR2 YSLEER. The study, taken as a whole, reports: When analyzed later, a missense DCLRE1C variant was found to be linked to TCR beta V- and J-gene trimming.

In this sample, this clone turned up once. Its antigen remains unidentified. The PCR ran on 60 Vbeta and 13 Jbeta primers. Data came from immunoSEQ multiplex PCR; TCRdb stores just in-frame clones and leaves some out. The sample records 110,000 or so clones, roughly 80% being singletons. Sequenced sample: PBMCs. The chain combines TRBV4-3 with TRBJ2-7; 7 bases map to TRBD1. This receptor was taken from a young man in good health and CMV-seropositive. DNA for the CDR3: TGCGCCAGCAGCCAAGATCCCCAGGGGGTCTACGAGCAGTACTTC. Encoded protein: CASSQDPQGVYEQYF.